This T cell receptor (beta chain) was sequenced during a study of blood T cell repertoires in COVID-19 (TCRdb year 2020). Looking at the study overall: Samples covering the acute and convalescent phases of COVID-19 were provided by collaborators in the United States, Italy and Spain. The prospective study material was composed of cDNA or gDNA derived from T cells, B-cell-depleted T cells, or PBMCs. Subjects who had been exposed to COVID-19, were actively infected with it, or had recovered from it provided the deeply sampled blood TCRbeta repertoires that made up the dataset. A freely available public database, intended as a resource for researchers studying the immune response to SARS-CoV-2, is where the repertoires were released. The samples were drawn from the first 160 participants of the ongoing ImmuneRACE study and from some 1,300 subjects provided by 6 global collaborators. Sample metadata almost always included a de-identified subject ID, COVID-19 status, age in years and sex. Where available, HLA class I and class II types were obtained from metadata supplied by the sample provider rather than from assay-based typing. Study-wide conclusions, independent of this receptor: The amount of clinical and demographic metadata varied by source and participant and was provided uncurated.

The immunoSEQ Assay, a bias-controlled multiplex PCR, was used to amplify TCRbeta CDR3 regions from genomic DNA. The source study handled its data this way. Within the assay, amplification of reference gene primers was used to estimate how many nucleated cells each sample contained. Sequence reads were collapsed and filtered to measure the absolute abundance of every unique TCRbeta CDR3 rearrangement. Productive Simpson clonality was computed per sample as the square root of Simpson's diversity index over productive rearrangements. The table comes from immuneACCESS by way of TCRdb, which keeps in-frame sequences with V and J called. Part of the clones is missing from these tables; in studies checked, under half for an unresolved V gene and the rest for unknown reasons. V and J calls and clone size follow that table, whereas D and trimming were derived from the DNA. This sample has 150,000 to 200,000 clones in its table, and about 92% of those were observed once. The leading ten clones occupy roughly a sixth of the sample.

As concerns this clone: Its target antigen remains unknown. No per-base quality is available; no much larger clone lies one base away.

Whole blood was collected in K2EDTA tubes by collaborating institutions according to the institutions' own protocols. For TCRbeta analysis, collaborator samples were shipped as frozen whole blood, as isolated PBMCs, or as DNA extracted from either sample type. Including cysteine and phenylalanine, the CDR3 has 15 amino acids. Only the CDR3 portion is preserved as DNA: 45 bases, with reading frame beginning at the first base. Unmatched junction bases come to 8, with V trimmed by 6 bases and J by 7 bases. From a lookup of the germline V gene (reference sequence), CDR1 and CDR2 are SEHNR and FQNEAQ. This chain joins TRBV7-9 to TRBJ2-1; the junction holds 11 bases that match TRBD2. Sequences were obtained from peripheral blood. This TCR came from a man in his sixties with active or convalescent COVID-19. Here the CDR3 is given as CASSRIAGGINEQFF. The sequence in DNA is TGTGCCAGCAGTCGAATAGCGGGAGGGATAAATGAGCAGTTCTTC.